The 28 T cell receptor beta chains below were found in one sample sequenced in a study of cytomegalovirus exposure and HLA in healthy donors. Use of 60 Vbeta and 13 Jbeta primers characterized the PCR. Produced via immunoSEQ multiplex PCR; TCRdb's table is partial and in-frame only. The data show fewer than 200,000 clones, around 75% seen once. Sequencing was carried out using PBMCs. The receptors derive from a female donor in good health and CMV-seronegative.

This clone was seen only a few times. The chain couples TRBV7-6 to TRBJ1-4; D is uncertain. There are 14 residues in the CDR3. V lost 5 bases and J 5 bases, leaving 12 bases between the germline ends. Germline loops: CDR1 SGHVS, CDR2 FNYEAQ. The chain's CDR3 is CASSPTILNEKLFF. The CDR3 DNA reads TGTGCCAGCAGCCCTACGATCCTCAATGAAAAACTGTTTTTT.

This sequence joins TRBV9 and TRBJ2-3, with 7 bases that match TRBD1. V lost 0 bases and J lost 2; bases outside the gene matches: 6. CDR3 length: 16 residues. Germline assignment: CDR1 SGDLS and CDR2 YYNGEE. The CDR3 here is CASSVEGAFLTDTQYF. CDR3 nucleotide sequence: TGTGCCAGCAGCGTAGAGGGGGCCTTCCTCACAGATACGCAGTATTTT. The full variable domain, completed using reference TRBV9 and TRBJ2-3, is DSGVTQTPKHLITATGQRVTLRCSPRSGDLSVYWYQQSLDQGLQFLIQYYNGEERAKGNILERFSAQQFPDLHSELNLSSLELGDSALYFCASSVEGAFLTDTQYFGPGTRLTVL.

J is TRBJ1-3 and V is TRBV9, with D possibly matching TRBD1 (6 bases). V was pared by 1 base and J by 0 bases, with 8 bases between. This CDR3 is built from 15 residues. Germline V CDR1 and CDR2: SGDLS, YYNGEE. The DNA for the CDR3 is TGTGCCAGCAGCGTAACAGGGACCTCTGGAAACACCATATATTTT. Protein product: CASSVTGTSGNTIYF.

The chain combines TRBV30 with TRBJ2-1; 9 bases match TRBD2. After removal of 3 bases from V and 4 bases from J, the junction contained 7 bases not matched to a gene. Germline CDR1 reads GTSNPN; CDR2 reads SVGIG (reference sequence). This CDR3 has 15 amino acids. The CDR3 region is CAWSSKGLAYNEQFF. CDR3 DNA sequence: TGTGCCTGGAGCAGCAAGGGACTAGCTTACAATGAGCAGTTCTTC.

The chain recombines TRBV19 with TRBJ2-7, with no clear D. V was clipped by 4 bases and J by 2 bases, with 9 bases between them. CDR1 is LNHDA and CDR2 is SQIVND in the germline V gene (reference sequence). The length of the CDR3 is 13 residues. The CDR3 loop reads CASSTQSTYEQYF. CDR3 DNA: TGTGCCAGTAGTACCCAGTCAACCTACGAGCAGTACTTC.

The chain combines TRBV28 with TRBJ2-1; a possible D gene is TRBD2 (6 bases). The V end lost 2 bases, the J end lost 4 bases, and 15 bases lay between the germline ends. Germline V gene data show CDR1 as MDHEN and CDR2 as SYDVKM. This CDR3 is 16 amino acids long. The CDR3 DNA is TGTGCCAGCAGTTTAAAGGCGGGGCCGAGGTACAATGAGCAGTTCTTC. It is translated as CASSLKAGPRYNEQFF.

The rearrangement links TRBV9 to TRBJ1-3, with TRBD1 identical over 7 bases. The CDR3 sequence is 15 residues long. J gave up 2 bases and V 0 bases, and 2 bases lay outside the gene matches. Germline CDR1 is SGDLS and CDR2 is YYNGEE. Here the CDR3 reads CASSVEGATGNTIYF. As DNA, the CDR3 is TGTGCCAGCAGCGTAGAGGGGGCTACTGGAAACACCATATATTTT.

DNA for the CDR3: TGTGCCAGTAATACGGGGAACTATGGCTACACCTTC. The encoded protein is CASNTGNYGYTF. The rearrangement joins TRBV19 to TRBJ1-2; D unresolved. Trimming pared 7 bases from V and 2 bases from J, leaving 8 bases between. The CDR3 length is 12 residues. From germline, CDR1 is LNHDA and CDR2 SQIVND (reference sequence).

The chain couples TRBV5-1 to TRBJ2-7, with 10 bases fitting TRBD2. The V and J ends lost 4 bases and 4 bases, in that order; junction bases with no gene match: 5. The V gene's germline CDR1 is SGHRS and CDR2 YFSETQ. CDR3 length: 14 residues. The CDR3 bases are TGCGCCAGCAGCCTCCGGACTAGCGGATACGAGCAGTACTTC. Protein sequence: CASSLRTSGYEQYF.

The chain combines TRBV4-2 with TRBJ2-3, with 10 bases aligning to TRBD1. CDR1 and CDR2 (germline): LGHNA, YNFKEQ. V gave up 1 base and J gave up 2 bases; unmatched junction bases: 15. The CDR3 contains 20 residues. The DNA of the CDR3 is TGTGCCAGCAGCCAAGTGACAGGGGGCGAGGCTAGCGGAACCACAGATACGCAGTATTTT. Encoded protein: CASSQVTGGEASGTTDTQYF.

The V call is TRBV5-6, the J call TRBJ2-4; D may be TRBD1 (5 bases). Looked up from germline, CDR1 is SGHDT and CDR2 is YYEEEE. Between the trimmed V and J ends, which lost 4 bases and 0 bases, there was a span of 8 bases. The CDR3 has 14 amino acids. The CDR3 reads CASSDSRAKNIQYF. The CDR3 DNA reads as TGTGCCAGCAGCGACAGTAGAGCCAAAAACATTCAGTACTTC.

This sequence joins TRBV19 and TRBJ2-1; 9 bases map to TRBD2. V gave up 3 bases and J gave up 4 bases; unmatched junction bases: 4. The CDR3 spans 15 residues. The V gene's germline CDR1 is LNHDA and CDR2 SQIVND (reference sequence). CDR3: CASSMGLADYNEQFF. As DNA, the CDR3 is TGTGCCAGTAGTATGGGACTAGCAGATTACAATGAGCAGTTCTTC.

The count of this clone is one. The J gene is TRBJ2-3, the V gene TRBV6-6; 7 bases fit TRBD1. This CDR3 region has 12 residues. Per germline, CDR1 MNHNY and CDR2 SVGAGI (reference sequence). V lost 6 bases and J lost 8; bases outside the gene matches: 5. The CDR3: CASRGTVSTQYF. The CDR3 nucleotides are TGTGCCAGCAGAGGGACAGTTAGTACGCAGTATTTT.

This clone was recorded a few times. The chain has TRBV6-1 and TRBJ1-5, with TRBD1 identical over 9 bases. Germline CDR1 reads MNHNS; CDR2 reads SASEGT. The J segment lost 0 bases and the V segment lost 6 bases, leaving 3 bases of the junction unmatched. CDR3 size: 15 residues. The CDR3 here is CASRGTGSSNQPQHF. Here the CDR3 DNA reads TGTGCCAGCAGAGGGACAGGGTCTAGCAATCAGCCCCAGCATTTT.

In this sample, this clone turned up once. The chain is built from TRBV15 and TRBJ2-3, with 8 bases aligning to TRBD1. V lost 1 base and J lost 6; bases outside the gene matches: 6. Germline values: CDR1 LNHNV, CDR2 YYDKDF (reference sequence). The CDR3 has 15 amino acids. CDR3 residues: CATSRVDRGTDTQYF. The CDR3 DNA is TGTGCCACCAGCAGAGTCGACAGGGGTACGGATACGCAGTATTTT.

In the case of this clone: Other nucleotide sequences in the sample specify the same CDR3. The gene calls are TRBV18 and TRBJ1-1; D is unclear. Germline V gene data show CDR1 as KGHSH and CDR2 as LQKENI. The CDR3 covers 13 residues. Deletions cut 2 bases from V and 1 base from J, with 5 bases between. The CDR3 protein is CASSPGANTEAFF. Written as DNA, the CDR3 is TGTGCCAGCTCACCAGGAGCGAACACTGAAGCTTTCTTT.

V usage is TRBV6-6 and J usage is TRBJ2-2; 12 nucleotides agree with TRBD2. Germline loops: CDR1 MNHNY, CDR2 SVGAGI (reference sequence). CDR3 length: 16 amino acids. Trimming removed 8 bases from V and 4 bases from J; junction bases left unmatched: 8. The CDR3: CASSGLAGKATGELFF. In nucleotides, the CDR3 is TGTGCCAGCTCCGGACTAGCGGGAAAGGCCACCGGGGAGCTGTTTTTT.

The V gene is TRBV29-1, the J gene TRBJ1-4; tentative D call: TRBD1 (6 bases). The CDR3 covers 16 residues. Germline V gives CDR1 SQVTM, CDR2 ANQGSEA. V was trimmed by 0 bases and J by 7 bases, leaving 18 bases between them. The CDR3 loop is CSVEDRGAGRSEKLFF. CDR3 sequence (DNA): TGCAGCGTTGAAGATCGGGGGGCAGGGAGGAGTGAAAAACTGTTTTTT. Drawing the rest from reference TRBV29-1 and TRBJ1-4, the complete variable domain is SAVISQKPSRDICQRGTSLTIQCQVDSQVTMMFWYRQQPGQSLTLIATANQGSEATYESGFVIDKFPISRPNLTFSTLTVSNMSPEDSSIYLCSVEDRGAGRSEKLFFGSGTQLSVL.

Regarding this clone: Other DNA sequences of this sample code for an identical CDR3. The chain combines TRBV7-2 with TRBJ1-5; TRBD1 might be the D (5 bases). Trimming stripped 0 bases from V and 10 bases from J, with 16 bases between. The V gene's germline CDR1 is SGHTA and CDR2 FQGNSA. CDR3 length: 15 amino acids. The CDR3, as DNA: TGTGCCAGCAGCTTAGCGCTCCAGGGAAGACAACCCCAGCATTTT. Translating gives CASSLALQGRQPQHF.

This clone was found a few times. The chain joins TRBV6-4 to TRBJ2-1; tentative D call: TRBD2 (6 bases). The V end was cut by 2 bases, the J end by 1 base, with 9 bases between. This CDR3 contains 15 residues. Germline-derived CDR1 and CDR2 are MRHNA and SNTAGT. The CDR3 DNA reads TGTGCCAGCAGTGACCAGCGGGCTTCCTACAATGAGCAGTTCTTC. Protein sequence: CASSDQRASYNEQFF.

This chain uses TRBV15 with TRBJ1-2; a weak D match, TRBD1 (6 bases). The CDR3 is 16 amino acids. Germline CDR1 LNHNV, CDR2 YYDKDF (reference sequence). Trimming removed 3 bases at V and 7 bases at J, with 21 bases between. The CDR3 region is CATSRRARGGGFGYTF. The CDR3 nucleotides are TGTGCCACCAGCAGGCGGGCCCGGGGGGGCGGGTTTGGCTACACCTTC.

This chain links TRBV5-4 with TRBJ2-7; 9 bases agree with TRBD2. The CDR3 is 15 residues long. Germline V gene lookup returns CDR1 SGHNT and CDR2 YYREEE (reference sequence). Trimming cost V 4 bases and J 0 bases; bases outside gene matches: 5. The CDR3: CASSEGTSSSYEQYF. The CDR3 nucleotides are TGTGCCAGCAGCGAAGGGACTAGCAGCTCCTACGAGCAGTACTTC.

This chain links TRBV19 with TRBJ2-3; 12 bases line up with TRBD2. The CDR3 contains 16 residues. Germline V CDR1 and CDR2: LNHDA, SQIVND (reference sequence). V shed 5 bases and J 1 base; nucleotides not matched to a gene: 4. CDR3: CASSGLAGWGTDTQYF. The CDR3 DNA is TGTGCCAGTAGTGGACTAGCGGGATGGGGCACAGATACGCAGTATTTT.

The chain employs TRBV11-3 and TRBJ2-5; possible D gene TRBD2, 5 bases. V lost 2 bases and J lost 1, with 11 bases in between. The CDR3 runs to 15 residues. Germline V gives CDR1 SGHNT, CDR2 YENEEA. CDR3 loop: CASSLKWESQETQYF. The CDR3 nucleotides read TGTGCCAGCAGCTTAAAGTGGGAGAGCCAAGAGACCCAGTACTTC.

The chain couples TRBV6-5 to TRBJ1-2, with TRBD1 as a possible D gene (5 bases). Per germline, CDR1 MNHEY and CDR2 SVGAGI. The V and J ends lost 6 bases and 8 bases respectively, with 16 bases between them. The CDR3 spans 13 residues. This chain's CDR3 is CASRHQTGNGYTF. The CDR3, as DNA: TGTGCCAGCAGACACCAAACAGGAAACGGCTACACCTTC.

This rearrangement joins TRBV10-2 to TRBJ1-5; D is possibly TRBD1 (6 bases). CDR3 length: 14 residues. From germline, CDR1 is WSHSY and CDR2 SAAADI. Deletions cut 2 bases from V and 7 bases from J, with 12 bases between. For the CDR3, the DNA is TGCGCCAGCAGTGAGGCCGCAGGGGAGCAGCCCCAGCATTTT. Its protein is CASSEAAGEQPQHF.

V is TRBV19 and J is TRBJ2-7, with 8 bases matching TRBD1. Germline V gives CDR1 LNHDA, CDR2 SQIVND (reference sequence). The junction had 4 bases not matched to a gene; V was cut back by 6 bases and J by 3 bases. The CDR3 totals 13 residues. DNA of the CDR3: TGTGCCAGTAGAGGGGACAGGCGCTACGAGCAGTACTTC. Protein: CASRGDRRYEQYF.

The chain has TRBV18 and TRBJ2-3; D is unclear. The CDR3 has 14 residues. Looked up from germline, CDR1 is KGHSH and CDR2 is LQKENI. The V end lost 2 bases, the J end lost 2 bases, and 8 bases lay between the germline ends. In DNA, the CDR3 is TGTGCCAGCTCACCATCCAGGTCCACAGATACGCAGTATTTT. As protein: CASSPSRSTDTQYF.